This is a list of T cell receptor beta chains from one sample in a study of cytomegalovirus exposure and HLA in healthy donors. Libraries were prepared by immunoSEQ multiplex PCR; TCRdb keeps only in-frame clonotypes and omits some of them. The profile shows about 150,000 clones, 73% of them singletons. The specimen was PBMCs. The receptors were gathered from a woman between 18 and 29 years old in good health and CMV-seropositive. The CDR3 runs from the conserved cysteine through the conserved F or W. D genes are given only for firm matches. Only some rows state a clone size, as once, few, many or a class for expanded clones.

cdr3_length | clone_size | d_call | j_call | v_call | cdr3_nt | cdr3_aa
18 | - | TRBD1 | TRBJ2-6 | TRBV10-3 | TGTGCCATCAGTGAGTCTACGGGACAGGGGGTTGGAGCCAACGTCCTGACTTTC | CAISESTGQGVGANVLTF
15 | - | - | TRBJ2-5 | TRBV18 | TGTGCCAGCTCACCCCCGACCGGAGGCCAAGAGACCCAGTACTTC | CASSPPTGGQETQYF
13 | - | - | TRBJ2-7 | TRBV29-1 | TGCAGCGTCTCCGGGGATCTCTCCTACGAGCAGTACTTC | CSVSGDLSYEQYF
13 | - | TRBD2 | TRBJ2-5 | TRBV2 | TGTGCCAGCAGCGGGGGGTTTTTGGAGACCCAGTACTTC | CASSGGFLETQYF
16 | - | - | TRBJ2-5 | TRBV9 | TGTGCCAGCAGCGTATTATGGGGGGGCGGGGAAGAGACCCAGTACTTC | CASSVLWGGGEETQYF
14 | - | TRBD1 | TRBJ2-3 | TRBV27 | TGTGCCAGCAGTTCGGACAGGGCCACAGATACGCAGTATTTT | CASSSDRATDTQYF
13 | - | - | TRBJ1-3 | TRBV7-2 | TGTGCCAGCAGCCAGGTCTCTGGAAACACCATATATTTT | CASSQVSGNTIYF
13 | few | - | TRBJ1-1 | TRBV6-5 | TGTGCCAGCAGTTATAGTGTCGACACTGAAGCTTTCTTT | CASSYSVDTEAFF
13 | - | TRBD1 | TRBJ2-1 | TRBV19 | TGTGCCAGTAGTTCCTGGACAGGACATGAGCAGTTCTTC | CASSSWTGHEQFF
12 | - | - | TRBJ2-5 | TRBV27 | TGTGCCAGCAGTTTCCGCGGCGGGACCCAGTACTTC | CASSFRGGTQYF
17 | - | TRBD1 | TRBJ2-7 | TRBV7-2 | TGTGCCAGCAGCCAAGGGGGTACAGGGGGCATGAGTTACGAGCAGTACTTC | CASSQGGTGGMSYEQYF
17 | - | TRBD2 | TRBJ2-3 | TRBV7-9 | TGTGCCAGCAGCTCTATGTCTAGCGGGGGGGGCACAGATACGCAGTATTTT | CASSSMSSGGGTDTQYF
13 | few | - | TRBJ2-7 | TRBV11-2 | TGTGCCAGCAGCTTGGGAGCGGAATACGAGCAGTACTTC | CASSLGAEYEQYF
16 | - | TRBD2 | TRBJ2-2 | TRBV27 | TGTGCCAGCAACCCCGCCGGGGGGGGGTTGATCGGGGAGCTGTTTTTT | CASNPAGGGLIGELFF
16 | - | TRBD1 | TRBJ2-7 | TRBV6-5 | TGTGCCAGCAGTCACTCGATAGGGGACAGGGGGGACGAGCAGTACTTC | CASSHSIGDRGDEQYF
14 | - | - | TRBJ1-1 | TRBV7-9 | TGTGCCAGCAGCTTGACTCGGGTGGGCACTGAAGCTTTCTTT | CASSLTRVGTEAFF
12 | - | - | TRBJ1-3 | TRBV5-4 | TGTGCCAGCAGCTTGGCCGGGGACACCATATATTTT | CASSLAGDTIYF
17 | - | TRBD1 | TRBJ1-5 | TRBV28 | TGTGCCAGCAGTTTTGGGACAGGGGGCGGCGGGACTCAGCCCCAGCATTTT | CASSFGTGGGGTQPQHF
15 | few | - | TRBJ1-2 | TRBV9 | TGTGCCAGCAGCGCCGTCGGGGGGGGTGCCTATGGCTACACCTTC | CASSAVGGGAYGYTF
15 | - | - | TRBJ2-1 | TRBV4-3 | TGCGCCAGCAGCCAAAGGGGAACCAGTCCCAATGAGCAGTTCTTC | CASSQRGTSPNEQFF
16 | - | TRBD2 | TRBJ2-3 | TRBV5-1 | TGCGCCAGCACCATAACTAGCGGGGACCCCACAGATACGCAGTATTTT | CASTITSGDPTDTQYF
14 | - | - | TRBJ1-1 | TRBV4-3 | TGCGCCAGCAGCCAAAAGAGGGTCAACACTGAAGCTTTCTTT | CASSQKRVNTEAFF
15 | once | TRBD2 | TRBJ2-3 | TRBV9 | TGTGCCAGCAGCGTAGATAGCGGGGGCACAGATACGCAGTATTTT | CASSVDSGGTDTQYF
13 | - | - | TRBJ1-1 | TRBV10-3 | TGTGCCGCCAGGGCGGGGGGAAGAGCTGAAGCTTTCTTT | CAARAGGRAEAFF
16 | - | - | TRBJ1-3 | TRBV2 | TGTGCCAGCAGTAGGGACCGGGGGTTCTCTGGAAACACCATATATTTT | CASSRDRGFSGNTIYF
15 | - | TRBD2 | TRBJ2-1 | TRBV5-5 | TGTGCCAGCAGCTTGAGTCGGGGGGGAGAAAATGAGCAGTTCTTC | CASSLSRGGENEQFF
12 | few | - | TRBJ2-2 | TRBV11-3 | TGTGCCAGCAGCCCGTCTTCTGGGGAGCTGTTTTTT | CASSPSSGELFF
15 | - | - | TRBJ2-2 | TRBV5-1 | TGCGCCAGCAGCCCCCCCGCGGTCGACACCGGGGAGCTGTTTTTT | CASSPPAVDTGELFF
15 | - | - | TRBJ2-7 | TRBV7-9 | TGTGCCAGCAGCTTAGTGGGCAGGGAACCCTACTGGCAGTACTTC | CASSLVGREPYWQYF
17 | - | TRBD1 | TRBJ1-6 | TRBV7-9 | TGTGCCAGCAGCTCACACGATCTGACAGGGCCCCAATCACCCCTCCACTTT | CASSSHDLTGPQSPLHF
13 | few | TRBD1 | TRBJ2-4 | TRBV5-1 | TGCGCCAGCAGCTTAGGACAGGGAGACATTCAGTACTTC | CASSLGQGDIQYF
13 | - | - | TRBJ1-2 | TRBV6-1 | TGTGCCAGCAGTGAAGGACAGGACTATGGCTACACCTTC | CASSEGQDYGYTF
13 | - | - | TRBJ1-1 | TRBV7-2 | TGTGCCAGCAGCCGAAAGGTCGACTTTGAAGCTTTCTTT | CASSRKVDFEAFF
16 | - | - | TRBJ1-4 | TRBV7-9 | TGTTCCAGCAGCTCGTGGACCGGGACAACGCATGAAAAACTGTTTTTT | CSSSSWTGTTHEKLFF
15 | - | TRBD1 | TRBJ2-7 | TRBV9 | TGTGCCAGCAGCGCCACCGGGACAGGATGGGACGAGCAGTACTTC | CASSATGTGWDEQYF
15 | - | - | TRBJ2-1 | TRBV13 | TGTGCCACCACTTTACGGTTGAGCTCCTACAATGAGCAGTTCTTC | CATTLRLSSYNEQFF
14 | few | TRBD2 | TRBJ2-1 | TRBV2 | TGTGCCAGCGGGACTAGCGGGGGGGCCTCTGAGCAGTTCTTC | CASGTSGGASEQFF
12 | - | - | TRBJ1-1 | TRBV7-9 | TGTGCCAGCAGCTTAGGGCCCCCTGAAGCTTTCTTT | CASSLGPPEAFF
17 | - | TRBD1 | TRBJ1-2 | TRBV4-1 | TGCGCCAGCAGCCACGATTGGCGGGACAGACATAACTATGGCTGCACCTTC | CASSHDWRDRHNYGCTF
17 | - | - | TRBJ1-1 | TRBV10-3 | TGTGCCATCAGTGAAAGCCGGACTCCGGGCCAGAACACTGAAGCTTTCTTT | CAISESRTPGQNTEAFF
16 | medium-sized | - | TRBJ2-7 | TRBV4-3 | TGCGCCAGCAGCCAAGATCTTGCCACAGAACGCTACGAGCAGTACTTC | CASSQDLATERYEQYF
15 | - | - | TRBJ2-3 | TRBV27 | TGTGCCAGCAGTTTACTCCCTCCTAGCACAGATACGCAGTATTTT | CASSLLPPSTDTQYF
11 | - | - | TRBJ2-7 | TRBV10-3 | TGTGCCACTCAAATCAGCTACGAGCAGTACTTC | CATQISYEQYF
13 | few | - | TRBJ1-2 | TRBV2 | TGTGCCAGCAGTGAGGACAGATACTATGGCTACACCTTC | CASSEDRYYGYTF
13 | - | - | TRBJ1-1 | TRBV5-6 | TGTGCCAGCAGAAGAGCGACCTCCACTGAAGCTTTCTTT | CASRRATSTEAFF
13 | once | TRBD1 | TRBJ2-7 | TRBV15 | TGTGCCACCAGCGGGACAGTTTCCTACGAGCAGTACTTC | CATSGTVSYEQYF
17 | - | - | TRBJ1-2 | TRBV7-9 | TGTGCCAGCAGCTTTATGGCAGGTGGATTTGATGACTATGGCTACACCTTC | CASSFMAGGFDDYGYTF
14 | - | - | TRBJ1-1 | TRBV6-5 | TGTGCCAGCAGTTACTATGAGGGGGGGACTGAAGCTTTCTTT | CASSYYEGGTEAFF
16 | few | - | TRBJ1-4 | TRBV19 | TGTGCCAGTAGGGTGAGCCCGTCTGCAACTAATGAAAAACTGTTTTTT | CASRVSPSATNEKLFF
12 | few | - | TRBJ2-3 | TRBV10-3 | TGTGCCATCAGTGAAGGACTTGATACGCAGTATTTT | CAISEGLDTQYF